Here is one T cell receptor (beta chain) with its context. The antigen remains undetermined. Germline CDR1 SQVTM, CDR2 ANQGSEA. V lost 4 bases to trimming and J lost 2 bases, with 15 bases between them. CDR3 length equals 15 residues. This record belongs to a study of cytomegalovirus exposure and HLA in healthy donors. Study-wide findings and caveats: Accounts indicate the classifier identified cytomegalovirus status with strong specificity and sensitivity. A few chains linked to CMV were shown in vitro to be specific for CMV antigens. The study designated 150 or so TCR beta chains cytomegalovirus-associated. Subsequent analysis showed first-cohort TCR clusters tending to co-occur in more than 90 validation repertoires.

Sequenced by immunoSEQ multiplex PCR; TCRdb stores in-frame clones only, minus some. The data show under 200,000 clones, around 80% seen once. Sample: PBMCs. This clonotype was obtained from a woman in her thirties in good health and CMV-seronegative. The V and J genes are TRBV29-1 and TRBJ1-3, with unresolved D. The CDR3 coding sequence is TGCAGCGTTGCACGTCCCCAGGCCGCTGGAAACACCATATATTTT. Residues: CSVARPQAAGNTIYF.